This T cell receptor beta chain was observed in a study of T cell responses to AZD1222 COVID-19 vaccine. Findings and caveats of the study: Repertoires in all cases were sampled only once the peak T cell response had passed. The reported proportion of spike-specific TCRs targeting unmutated variant regions was nearly half.

Remarks on this clone: Its antigen is not identified.

The CDR3 is 13 amino acids. The germline gives CDR1 SGHNT, CDR2 YYREEE (reference sequence). Trimming took 1 base from V and 6 from J, leaving 10 bases between them. Both about-4-week and about-12-week second-dose recipients were combined. The table came from immunoSEQ multiplex PCR; TCRdb's copy has only in-frame clones and leaves some out. The data contain nearly 90,000 clones, 70% to 90% of them singletons. This TCR was recovered from an adult who received the AZD1222 COVID-19 vaccine. The sequenced sample was peripheral blood, obtained 28 days after the second AZD1222 dose. The chain joins TRBV5-4 to TRBJ1-1; D gene ambiguous. The CDR3 nucleotides read TGTGCCAGCAGCTTGTCCCCTTTGGCTGAAGCTTTCTTT. Amino acid sequence: CASSLSPLAEAFF.